The 23 T cell receptor beta chains below all came from one sample that was sequenced in a study of T cells in Graves' hyperthyroidism and ophthalmopathy. TCR beta CDR3 regions were amplified from RNA transcripts. A first-round RT-PCR of the TCR CDR3 used the HTBI primer set. TCRdb re-called the multiplex PCR reads through MiXCR, storing one row per CDR3 protein. The sample consists of fewer than 700,000 distinct CDR3 sequences, roughly 15% of them appearing once. Sequenced material: blood. These receptor sequences come from a woman under 40 with Graves' hyperthyroidism.

This clonotype was counted ten times or more. The chain carries TRBV20-1 and TRBJ2-7; 8 bases match TRBD2. Losses at the gene ends were 3 bases for V and 5 bases for J; bases not matched to a gene: 12. Germline assignment: CDR1 DFQATT and CDR2 SNEGSKA (reference sequence). The CDR3 totals 15 residues. The chain's CDR3 is CSASLRTSLSDEQYF. The CDR3 DNA is TGCAGTGCTAGTCTCCGGACTAGCCTATCTGACGAGCAGTACTTC.

This clonotype was seen more than once but under ten times. V usage is TRBV20-1 and J usage is TRBJ2-1, with 12 bases that match TRBD2. Germline-derived CDR1 and CDR2 are DFQATT and SNEGSKA (reference sequence). This CDR3 contains 16 residues. V shed 6 bases and J 14 bases; nucleotides not matched to a gene: 20. CDR3 loop: CSAIAGLASGRVGEFF. In nucleotides, the CDR3 is TGCAGTGCCATAGCGGGTTTGGCTAGCGGGAGGGTTGGGGAGTTCTTC.

In its sample, this clonotype was seen many times. The J gene is TRBJ2-3, the V gene TRBV20-1, with 12 bases matching TRBD2. J gave up 6 bases and V 6 bases, and 7 bases lay outside the gene matches. Germline V gives CDR1 DFQATT, CDR2 SNEGSKA (reference sequence). This CDR3 has 14 residues. The CDR3 DNA reads TGCAGTGCAAGGACTAGCGGGAAGGGGGATACGCAGTATTTT. Amino acid sequence: CSARTSGKGDTQYF.

This rearrangement joins TRBV6-2 or TRBV6-3 to TRBJ1-4, with TRBD1 matching 7 bases. Trimming at V came to 10 bases and at J to 5 bases, leaving 10 bases not matched to a gene. Germline V CDR1 and CDR2: MNHEY, SVGEGT. There are 14 residues in the CDR3. The DNA of the CDR3 is TGTGCCATTCCAAGCGGGACAGTGAATGAAAAACTGTTTTTT. Encoded protein: CAIPSGTVNEKLFF.

This chain connects TRBV9 to TRBJ2-1; TRBD1 aligns across 10 bases. The CDR3 contains 17 residues. Losses at the gene ends were 3 bases for V and 5 bases for J; bases not matched to a gene: 11. Germline loops: CDR1 SGDLS, CDR2 YYNGEE. The CDR3, as DNA: TGTGCCAGCAGCGGAAGGGGACAGGGGAAATGGAACAATGAGCAGTTCTTC. Protein product: CASSGRGQGKWNNEQFF.

This clonotype appeared many times. The chain links TRBV5-1 to TRBJ2-1; D possibly matches TRBD1 or TRBD2 (5 bases each). The CDR3 length is 14 residues. CDR1 and CDR2 from the germline V gene are SGHRS and YFSETQ. V lost 4 bases to trimming and J lost 4 bases, with 12 bases between them. The CDR3 DNA follows: TGCGCCAGCAGCCCGTCGGGACGGTACAATGAGCAGTTCTTC. Its protein is CASSPSGRYNEQFF.

This clonotype has at least ten counts. The chain carries TRBV7-9 and TRBJ2-5, with TRBD1 as a possible D gene (6 bases). The CDR3 length is 12 residues. Germline CDR1 SEHNR, CDR2 FQNEAQ (reference sequence). The V end was cut by 8 bases, the J end by 0 bases, with 7 bases between. CDR3 protein: CASEGDQETQYF. The CDR3 DNA reads TGTGCCAGCGAGGGGGACCAAGAGACCCAGTACTTC.

The chain recombines TRBV12-3 or TRBV12-4 with TRBJ2-3; 11 bases fit TRBD2. This CDR3 comprises 21 residues. The ends lost 5 bases at V and 0 bases at J; junction bases unmatched: 19. The CDR3 spells CASSILIGFSTSGVSTDTQYF. The CDR3 DNA sequence: TGTGCCAGCAGTATTTTAATTGGGTTCTCGACTAGCGGGGTTAGCACAGATACGCAGTATTTT.

This chain connects TRBV7-3 to TRBJ2-4; D perhaps matches TRBD1 (6 bases). This CDR3 is 17 amino acids long. Trimming took off 9 bases at V and 0 bases at J, with 21 bases between the two ends. The germline CDR1 and CDR2 sequences are SGHTA and FQGTGA. The chain's CDR3 is CASGDIGEPRAKNIQYF. CDR3 nucleotide sequence: TGTGCCAGTGGGGACATCGGTGAGCCGCGAGCCAAAAACATTCAGTACTTC.

This clonotype appeared a few times. V and J are TRBV20-1 and TRBJ2-7, with TRBD2 matching 7 bases. The CDR3 is 13 residues long. Germline loops: CDR1 DFQATT, CDR2 SNEGSKA (reference sequence). The CDR3 loop is CRTRGDSSYEQYF. The CDR3 DNA sequence: TGCAGAACTCGGGGGGACTCCTCCTACGAGCAGTACTTC.

The rearrangement uses TRBV18 and TRBJ2-3; D may be TRBD1 (6 bases). CDR1 and CDR2 (germline): KGHSH, LQKENI. The CDR3 extends over 14 amino acids. The germline V and J ends were trimmed by 1 base and 4 bases, with 9 bases remaining between them. CDR3 in amino acids: CASSPRTDADTQYF. The CDR3 region has the DNA TGTGCCAGCTCACCACGGACAGACGCAGATACGCAGTATTTT.

V is TRBV25-1 and J is TRBJ2-2, with 8 bases that match TRBD2. The CDR3 has 16 residues. V lost 6 bases and J lost 1; bases outside the gene matches: 7. Germline V lookup: CDR1 MGHDK, CDR2 SYGVNS. The CDR3 nucleotides are TGTGCCAGCAGAAAAGCGGGAGCGCTGAACACCGGGGAGCTGTTTTTT. This translates into CASRKAGALNTGELFF.

The CDR3 spells CASSEGAGGLTDTQYF. The DNA for the CDR3 is TGTGCCAGCAGTGAAGGGGCAGGGGGACTCACAGATACGCAGTATTTT. The genes are TRBV6-1 and TRBJ2-3; maybe TRBD1 (7 bases). V lost 1 base and J 2 bases, leaving 13 bases between the germline ends. This CDR3 spans 16 amino acids. Looked up from germline, CDR1 is MNHNS and CDR2 is SASEGT.

At least ten counts were recorded for this clonotype. This rearrangement joins TRBV27 to TRBJ2-7; D is unclear. The CDR3 covers 13 residues. Looked up from germline, CDR1 is MNHEY and CDR2 is SMNVEV (reference sequence). The V end lost 0 bases, the J end lost 3 bases, and 6 bases lay between the germline ends. CDR3 in DNA: TGTGCCAGCAGTTTATCCCCGGGCTACGAGCAGTACTTC. Translation: CASSLSPGYEQYF.

This chain joins TRBV30 and TRBJ1-1; no clear D. The CDR3 has 13 residues. The germline CDR1 and CDR2 sequences are GTSNPN and SVGIG (reference sequence). The CDR3 protein is CALGVGWETEAFF. CDR3 sequence (DNA): TGTGCTTTGGGAGTAGGGTGGGAGACTGAAGCTTTCTTT.

This clonotype came up many times. V is TRBV20-1 and J is TRBJ2-1; 10 bases are a match to TRBD1. J gave up 9 bases and V 0 bases, and 5 bases lay outside the gene matches. The CDR3 consists of 14 residues. Germline V lookup: CDR1 DFQATT, CDR2 SNEGSKA (reference sequence). This chain's CDR3 is CSARDWTGGGEQFF. The CDR3 coding sequence is TGCAGTGCTAGAGATTGGACAGGGGGAGGTGAGCAGTTCTTC.

V usage is TRBV5-1 and J usage is TRBJ1-2, with D perhaps matching TRBD1 (5 bases). CDR3 length: 13 amino acids. Germline CDR1 is SGHRS and CDR2 is YFSETQ. V gave up 4 bases and J gave up 5 bases, with 12 bases separating them. CDR3 sequence: CASSVDRGYGYTF. For the CDR3, the DNA is TGCGCCAGCAGCGTCGACAGAGGATATGGCTACACCTTC.

The chain couples TRBV7-3 to TRBJ1-6; 7 positions match TRBD1. The CDR3 sequence is 14 residues long. Trimming removed 2 bases from V and 7 bases from J; junction bases left unmatched: 2. Per germline, CDR1 SGHTA and CDR2 FQGTGA. CDR3 sequence reads: CASSLGTANSPLHF. Written as DNA, the CDR3 is TGTGCCAGCAGCTTAGGGACAGCCAATTCACCCCTCCACTTT.

V usage is TRBV30 and J usage is TRBJ2-7, with 12 bases identical to TRBD2. CDR1 and CDR2 (germline): GTSNPN, SVGIG (reference sequence). The V gene end was trimmed by 3 bases and the J gene end by 7 bases; junction bases not matched to a gene: 13. The CDR3 sequence is 16 residues long. The CDR3 bases are TGTGCCTGGAGCCCGTCGGGACTAGCGGGCGATGGGGAGCAGTACTTC. Translating gives CAWSPSGLAGDGEQYF.

A remark on this clonotype: The junction shows a germline mismatch at one end, possibly a read error. The chain joins TRBV20-1 to TRBJ1-1; D unclear. Germline CDR1 and CDR2: DFQATT and SNEGSKA (reference sequence). This CDR3 is 15 amino acids long. CDR3 region: CSATLGRTGNTGAFF. The DNA of the CDR3 is TGCAGTGCAACGCTAGGGAGGACGGGGAACACTGGAGCTTTCTTT.

This clonotype was counted only a few times. The chain is built from TRBV28 and TRBJ1-2; 8 positions agree with TRBD1. The V segment lost 5 bases and the J segment 7 bases; nucleotides outside the gene matches: 6. The CDR3 is 13 residues long. Germline V gives CDR1 MDHEN, CDR2 SYDVKM. The CDR3 region has the DNA TGTGCCAGCAGTCGCCCGACAGGGGCTGGCTACACCTTC. It codes for CASSRPTGAGYTF.

In the case of this clonotype: Being one base from a much bigger clone, this may be a read error. The genes are TRBV20-1 and TRBJ2-1; the D gene is possibly TRBD2 (6 bases). V was clipped by 1 base and J by 10 bases, with 20 bases between them. This CDR3 has 15 residues. CDR1 and CDR2 from the germline V gene are DFQATT and SNEGSKA (reference sequence). CDR3 nucleotides: TGCAGTGCTAGAGGACGGGAGAGCGTACTTTTGGAGCAGTTCTTC. Translation gives CSARGRESVLLEQFF.

The chain carries TRBV19 and TRBJ2-2; D gene uncertain. Trimming removed 7 bases at V and 4 bases at J, with 10 bases between. This CDR3 is built from 13 residues. Germline assignment: CDR1 LNHDA and CDR2 SQIVND (reference sequence). DNA of the CDR3: TGTGCCAGTACCCTACCCGGCACCGGGGAGCTGTTTTTT. This encodes CASTLPGTGELFF.